The source of this TCR beta chain is a study of T cell responses to AZD1222 COVID-19 vaccine (dated by TCRdb to about 2021). At the level of the whole study: AZD1222 recipients with second doses at about 4 weeks or about 12 weeks were pooled, because spike-specific TCR depth and breadth did not differ between schedules. TCR sequencing was performed for roughly 240 trial participants, of whom about 210 were given two doses of AZD1222 and approximately 26 were given two doses of MenACWY control vaccine. Enrollment into the trials was organized by age into subgroups of 18-55, 56-69 and 70-plus years, and those subgroups contained approximately 160, 26 and 62 TCR-sequenced participants, respectively. What the work shows at the level of the full study, not this receptor alone: Reportedly, almost half of the unique spike-specific TCRs recognized epitopes lying outside the regions that are mutated in the B.1.351 and B.1.1.7 variants. No day 14 peak-response samples were available, so repertoires were characterized only after the peak T cell response. CD4 TCRs associated with the vaccine covered the entire spike protein, and the dominant responses were in regions 160-218 and 743-854. Most participants were white British and females outnumbered males, and the authors suggested that clonal diversity may have been underestimated. After two AZD1222 doses, spike-specific TCR breadth and depth were significantly higher than at day 0 and than in MenACWY recipients. In the small 56-69-year group, the increase in depth fell short of significance, most likely because of low power. Conclusions about previously exposed vaccinees are limited, since just 5 to 7 AZD1222 recipients were seropositive for SARS-CoV-2 at baseline.

Comment on this clone: Its antigen is still unknown. No base-level quality is on record; no much larger clone is a single base apart.

The CDR3 regions of human TCRbeta chains were analyzed by immunosequencing. As for how the authors treated the data: TCRs in the repertoires were matched against a reference library of SARS-CoV-2-specific TCRs that had been generated with the MIRA antigen-specificity platform. Breadth was defined as the fraction of unique TCRs that were SARS-CoV-2-associated, and depth was defined as the fraction of total T cells that were SARS-CoV-2-associated. Using the MIRA data, every spike-specific TCR was mapped to the spike region that the TCR reacted to and assigned to either a CD4 or a CD8 class. Log10-transformed breadth and depth values were compared by one-way ANOVA with Sidak's multiple comparisons tests. This immuneACCESS table, as held by TCRdb, lists in-frame sequences with V and J called but not all clones. Of the missing ones, under half trace to an unresolved V gene in checked studies; the others have no known cause. V and J calls and clone size are those listed in that table; D and trimming were worked out from the DNA. A total of 55,000 to 85,000 clones appear in this sample, roughly 84% of them only once. About 10% of the sample belongs to the ten largest clones.

There are 21 amino acids in the CDR3, from cysteine to phenylalanine inclusive. The kept DNA is CDR3 alone, 63 bases in frame from the first base. V has 2 bases trimmed and J has 5 bases trimmed; junction bases matching no gene number 21. From a lookup of the germline V gene, CDR1 and CDR2 are MNHNS and SASEGT. The sample's time point, from its label and the paper: baseline before first vaccination. Vaccinee samples came from UK trials COV001 and COV002, including a single-blind randomized controlled phase 2/3 trial of AZD1222 (ChAdOx1 nCoV-19) in healthy adults. For TCRbeta chain sequencing, PBMC samples from trial participants were taken at day 0 and at day 28 after the second dose.

The material was peripheral blood, obtained on day 0 of AZD1222 vaccination. In this chain, TRBV6-1 is recombined with TRBJ1-6; 7 middle bases align to TRBD1. This receptor was identified in an adult in good health. The DNA sequence is TGTGCCAGCAGTGAACTATTCCCGGACAGGCGTCGTCTTCTCCATAATTCACCCCTCCACTTT. It translates as CASSELFPDRRRLLHNSPLHF.